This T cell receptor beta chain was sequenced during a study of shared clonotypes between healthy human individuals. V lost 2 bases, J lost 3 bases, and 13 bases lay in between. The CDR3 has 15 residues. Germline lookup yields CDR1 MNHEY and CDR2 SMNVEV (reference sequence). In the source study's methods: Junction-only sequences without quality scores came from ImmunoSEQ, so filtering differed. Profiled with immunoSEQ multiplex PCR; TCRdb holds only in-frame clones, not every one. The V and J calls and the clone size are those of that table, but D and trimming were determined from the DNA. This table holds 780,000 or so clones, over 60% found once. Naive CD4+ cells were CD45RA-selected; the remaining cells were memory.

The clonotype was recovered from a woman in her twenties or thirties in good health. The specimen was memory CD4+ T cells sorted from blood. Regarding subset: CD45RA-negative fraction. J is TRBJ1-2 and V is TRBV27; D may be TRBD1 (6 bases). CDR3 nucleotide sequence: TGTGCCAGCAGTTTAACAGGGCAAAAGTACTATGGCTACACCTTC. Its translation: CASSLTGQKYYGYTF.